One sample yielded the 13 T cell receptor beta chains listed below, sequenced in a study of breast tumors, draining lymph nodes, adjacent tissues. TCRdb analysed the multiplex PCR reads with MiXCR anew, one entry per CDR3 protein. The sample lists 20,000 or so distinct CDR3 sequences, less than 35% occurring once. Sequenced sample: breast tumor tissue. The source is a female donor with breast cancer. Some clones in this sample may be carry-over from other donors' samples.

There are many counts of this clonotype. The chain combines TRBV10-3 with TRBJ2-1; 7 bases line up with TRBD2. The germline V gene has CDR1 ENHRY and CDR2 SYGVKD. The V segment lost 4 bases and the J segment 4 bases; nucleotides outside the gene matches: 7. The CDR3 has 15 amino acids. DNA for the CDR3: TGTGCCATCAGTGCGGCGGGAGCGGGATACAATGAGCAGTTCTTC. Its translation is CAISAAGAGYNEQFF.

This clonotype was observed at least ten times. This chain joins TRBV12-3 or TRBV12-4 and TRBJ2-5; 8 nucleotides align to TRBD1. The CDR3 totals 18 residues. With 3 bases clipped from V and 1 base from J, the junction kept 13 bases outside the gene matches. The CDR3 region is CASSFVLVRGPPQETQYF. CDR3 in DNA: TGTGCCAGCAGTTTCGTTTTGGTCAGGGGGCCGCCCCAAGAGACCCAGTACTTC.

This clonotype was recorded at least ten times. The rearrangement joins TRBV20-1 to TRBJ2-3, with TRBD1 identical over 7 bases. Trimming removed 5 bases from V and 4 bases from J; junction bases left unmatched: 9. Germline lookup yields CDR1 DFQATT and CDR2 SNEGSKA (reference sequence). The CDR3 totals 14 residues. CDR3 in DNA: TGCAGTGCTCCCCGGGACAGCCGGGCAGATACGCAGTATTTT. It yields the protein CSAPRDSRADTQYF.

Of note for this clonotype: A clone one base away is much larger, so this may be a read error. The rearrangement uses TRBV10-1 and TRBJ2-1; no clear D. Trimming took 11 bases from V and 8 from J, leaving 16 bases between them. Germline loops: CDR1 WNHNN, CDR2 SYGVQD (reference sequence). The CDR3 length is 12 residues. The CDR3 DNA follows: TGCGCCGGCCCAAAAGGACGGGATGAGCAGTTCTTC. This gives the protein CAGPKGRDEQFF.

This clonotype was recorded many times. The chain links TRBV6-6 to TRBJ2-1; TRBD2 matches at 12 bases. This CDR3 is 15 amino acids long. Per germline, CDR1 MNHNY and CDR2 SVGAGI (reference sequence). Trimming removed 2 bases from V and 8 bases from J; junction bases left unmatched: 4. The CDR3 is CASSYLAGGFDEQFF. The CDR3 DNA is TGTGCCAGCAGTTACCTAGCGGGAGGGTTCGATGAGCAGTTCTTC.

The sample holds many counts of this clonotype. V and J are TRBV4-2 and TRBJ1-2, with D maybe TRBD1 (5 bases). V was shortened by 4 bases and J by 6 bases, with 15 bases between the two germline ends. Germline V gives CDR1 LGHNA, CDR2 YNFKEQ. CDR3 length: 14 amino acids. CDR3 in amino acids: CASSRIQGGNGYTF. CDR3 DNA: TGTGCCAGCAGCCGGATTCAGGGAGGGAATGGCTACACCTTC.

This clonotype was recorded at least ten times. V is TRBV10-3 and J is TRBJ1-4; D perhaps matches TRBD1 (5 bases). Trimming pared 0 bases from V and 3 bases from J, leaving 8 bases between. Germline V gives CDR1 ENHRY, CDR2 SYGVKD. The CDR3 is 15 residues long. In nucleotides, the CDR3 is TGTGCCATCAGTGAGTCCTGGGACGCTAATGAAAAACTGTTTTTT. Translated: CAISESWDANEKLFF.

Only one count was recorded for this clonotype. V is TRBV5-4 and J is TRBJ2-5; D unclear. The ends were cut back, 7 bases at V and 4 bases at J, with 11 bases in the middle. The CDR3 runs 12 residues. Germline CDR1 and CDR2: SGHNT and YYREEE (reference sequence). CDR3 sequence: CASGQMGETQYF. The CDR3 region has the DNA TGTGCCAGCGGGCAAATGGGAGAGACCCAGTACTTC.

In its sample, this clonotype was seen many times. This chain uses TRBV18 with TRBJ2-7, with D possibly being TRBD1 (6 bases). Germline V lookup: CDR1 KGHSH, CDR2 LQKENI. The ends were cut back, 4 bases at V and 4 bases at J, with 20 bases in the middle. The CDR3 contains 16 residues. The CDR3 DNA is TGTGCCAGCTCACGCCAATCCGGGACACTCTTTTACGAGCAGTACTTC. This encodes CASSRQSGTLFYEQYF.

The J gene is TRBJ2-7, the V gene TRBV20-1; 12 bases line up with TRBD2. The V and J ends lost 4 bases and 3 bases, in that order; junction bases with no gene match: 10. The CDR3 is 16 residues long. CDR1 is DFQATT, CDR2 SNEGSKA, per germline (reference sequence). The CDR3 is CSATGELAGGRYEQYF. Written as DNA, the CDR3 is TGCAGTGCTACAGGGGAACTAGCGGGAGGCCGCTACGAGCAGTACTTC.

There are many counts of this clonotype. CDR3 loop: CASSQGFEQFF. The CDR3, as DNA: TGTGCCAGCAGCCAGGGGTTTGAGCAGTTCTTC. J is TRBJ2-1 and V is TRBV16; no definite D call. Per germline, CDR1 KGHSY and CDR2 FQNENV. The germline V and J ends were trimmed by 3 bases and 9 bases, with 6 bases remaining between them. The length of the CDR3 is 11 residues.

The chain combines TRBV5-5 with TRBJ1-6; D gene ambiguous. V dropped 4 bases and J dropped 10 bases, with 12 bases sitting between them. Germline V gene data show CDR1 as SGHKS and CDR2 as YYEKEE (reference sequence). The CDR3 has 13 amino acids. CDR3 sequence (DNA): TGTGCCAGCAGCGGGAGCTTGGGATCACCCCTCCACTTT. It yields the protein CASSGSLGSPLHF. The whole variable domain, remainder taken from reference TRBV5-5 and TRBJ1-6, is DAGVTQSPTHLIKTRGQQVTLRCSPISGHKSVSWYQQVLGQGPQFIFQYYEKEERGRGNFPDRFSARQFPNYSSELNVNALLLGDSALYLCASSGSLGSPLHFGNGTRLTVT.

This clonotype was counted ten times or more. This chain joins TRBV3-1 and TRBJ1-2; D remains unclear. V lost 0 bases to trimming and J lost 7 bases, with 18 bases between them. The CDR3 has 16 residues. Germline CDR1 and CDR2: LGHDT and YNNKEL (reference sequence). As DNA, the CDR3 is TGTGCCAGCAGCCAAGATCTTAGAAACCCCCGGGGTGGCTACACCTTC. Residues: CASSQDLRNPRGGYTF.